The 28 T cell receptor beta chains given below trace back to one sample, sequenced in a study of cytomegalovirus exposure and HLA in healthy donors. Vbeta (60) and Jbeta (13) primers were used in the PCR. Only in-frame clones appear in the TCRdb table, and some are missing; sequencing was by immunoSEQ multiplex PCR. The sample holds approximately 140,000 clones, under 90% seen once. The material sequenced was PBMCs. The source of these receptors is a man between 18 and 29 years old in good health and CMV-seronegative.

Worth noting for this clone: This sample includes further DNA sequences coding for the same CDR3. V usage is TRBV19 and J usage is TRBJ1-5; weak D call: TRBD1 (6 bases). V lost 3 bases to trimming and J lost 3 bases, with 9 bases between them. The germline V gene encodes CDR1 LNHDA and CDR2 SQIVND (reference sequence). CDR3 length equals 14 residues. This CDR3 is CASSMRGPNQPQHF. CDR3 sequence (DNA): TGTGCCAGTAGTATGCGGGGGCCCAATCAGCCCCAGCATTTT.

This clone was seen only a few times. The chain recombines TRBV29-1 with TRBJ2-3, with 10 positions matching TRBD2. CDR3 size: 13 residues. The germline V gene has CDR1 SQVTM and CDR2 ANQGSEA. J gave up 5 bases and V 7 bases, and 6 bases lay outside the gene matches. Written as DNA, the CDR3 is TGCAGCGGTTCAAGACTAGCGGGAGATACGCAGTATTTT. Protein product: CSGSRLAGDTQYF.

J is TRBJ2-2 and V is TRBV5-1; tentatively, D is TRBD1 (6 bases). Trimming cost V 4 bases and J 6 bases, with 10 bases left between them. The CDR3 spans 13 residues. Germline V gives CDR1 SGHRS, CDR2 YFSETQ. CDR3 in DNA: TGCGCCAGCAGCAAGGGGGTGCCCGGGGAGCTGTTTTTT. Encoded protein: CASSKGVPGELFF.

This chain joins TRBV4-3 and TRBJ2-7; 7 bases agree with TRBD2. Losses at the gene ends were 3 bases for V and 1 base for J; bases not matched to a gene: 9. Germline values: CDR1 LGHNA, CDR2 YSLEER. The CDR3 extends over 16 amino acids. The CDR3 loop reads CASSQDHSGASYEQYF. The DNA for the CDR3 is TGCGCCAGCAGCCAGGACCACAGCGGGGCTTCCTACGAGCAGTACTTC.

The gene calls are TRBV11-2 and TRBJ1-2; D is uncertain. Trimming cost V 0 bases and J 5 bases, with 10 bases left between them. The V gene's germline CDR1 is SGHAT and CDR2 FQNNGV. The CDR3 consists of 14 residues. CDR3 loop: CASSLESEGYGYTF. The CDR3 bases are TGTGCCAGCAGCTTAGAATCAGAGGGTTATGGCTACACCTTC.

This sequence joins TRBV5-8 and TRBJ2-1; possibly TRBD1 for D (6 bases). The V gene lost 6 bases and the J gene lost 8 bases, with 18 bases spanning the gap. Germline CDR1 and CDR2: SGHTS and YDEGEE. CDR3 length: 14 residues. This chain's CDR3 is CASTIPGKGDEQFF. CDR3 sequence (DNA): TGTGCCAGCACTATACCGGGGAAGGGGGATGAGCAGTTCTTC.

This clone was counted once. CDR3 protein: CASSIVTGLGALTDTQYF. The CDR3 coding sequence is TGTGCCAGTAGTATAGTTACCGGTCTGGGGGCCCTCACAGATACGCAGTATTTT. The J gene is TRBJ2-3, the V gene TRBV19, with D perhaps TRBD1 (6 bases). This CDR3 region has 18 residues. Trimming took 1 base from V and 2 from J, leaving 19 bases between them. Germline assignment: CDR1 LNHDA and CDR2 SQIVND (reference sequence).

This sequence joins TRBV9 and TRBJ1-6; 7 bases agree with TRBD1. V was clipped by 0 bases and J by 13 bases; unmatched bases: 1. CDR1 is SGDLS and CDR2 is YYNGEE in the germline V gene. The CDR3 loop spans 12 amino acids. The CDR3 protein is CASSVETGPLHF. CDR3 DNA: TGTGCCAGCAGCGTAGAGACAGGGCCCCTCCACTTT.

The chain joins TRBV14 to TRBJ1-2; D is unclear. The CDR3 sequence is 14 residues long. The germline V gene has CDR1 SGHDN and CDR2 FVKESK. Trimming stripped 4 bases from V and 4 bases from J, with 13 bases between. CDR3 coding DNA: TGTGCCAGCAGCCTCCCTGGGCGTTTCTATGGCTACACCTTC. It yields the protein CASSLPGRFYGYTF.

This clone was counted only a few times. This sequence joins TRBV4-1 and TRBJ1-1; weak D call: TRBD1 (6 bases). V lost 6 bases, J lost 7 bases, and 9 bases lay in between. CDR1 is MGHRA and CDR2 is YSYEKL in the germline V gene. The CDR3 has 11 residues. The CDR3 coding sequence is TGCGCCAGCAGGGGGGCGAGTGAAGCTTTCTTT. The encoded protein is CASRGASEAFF.

The J gene is TRBJ1-5, the V gene TRBV29-1, with 8 bases matching TRBD1. Germline V gives CDR1 SQVTM, CDR2 ANQGSEA. The trim removed 5 bases at V and 0 bases at J, leaving 3 bases unmatched. The CDR3 consists of 14 residues. CDR3 sequence reads: CSVRDRSSNQPQHF. CDR3 in DNA: TGCAGCGTTCGGGACAGGTCTAGCAATCAGCCCCAGCATTTT.

The rearrangement links TRBV6-5 to TRBJ2-6; possibly TRBD2 for D (5 bases). Germline V gene data show CDR1 as MNHEY and CDR2 as SVGAGI. This CDR3 has 16 amino acids. V lost 4 bases and J lost 0, with 10 bases in between. The CDR3 nucleotides read TGTGCCAGCAGTTGGAGGCCTGCCTCTGGGGCCAACGTCCTGACTTTC. Encoded protein: CASSWRPASGANVLTF.

The chain has TRBV30 and TRBJ2-1, with no clear D. Trimming stripped 7 bases from V and 6 bases from J, with 7 bases between. Germline V gene data show CDR1 as GTSNPN and CDR2 as SVGIG (reference sequence). The CDR3 runs 10 residues. CDR3 sequence: CASPSNEQFF. CDR3 bases: TGTGCCTCCCCGTCCAATGAGCAGTTCTTC.

The chain employs TRBV30 and TRBJ1-5; D is possibly TRBD1 (6 bases). Per the germline V gene, CDR1 is GTSNPN and CDR2 is SVGIG (reference sequence). V lost 0 bases, J lost 4 bases, and 16 bases lay in between. The CDR3 length is 16 residues. For the CDR3, the DNA is TGTGCCTGGAGTGTACAAGGCAGGGGAAAGAATCAGCCCCAGCATTTT. Translating it yields CAWSVQGRGKNQPQHF.

The rearrangement joins TRBV2 to TRBJ2-5, with D uncertain. Between the trimmed V and J ends, which lost 1 base and 2 bases, there was a span of 8 bases. The CDR3 is 14 residues long. Germline V gene data show CDR1 as SNHLY and CDR2 as FYNNEI. The DNA for the CDR3 is TGTGCCAGCAGTGAAGGGTTTCGGCAAGAGACCCAGTACTTC. It yields the protein CASSEGFRQETQYF.

This chain joins TRBV30 and TRBJ1-2, with 9 bases identical to TRBD1. The CDR3 spans 15 residues. V was clipped by 1 base and J by 5 bases; unmatched bases: 8. CDR1 and CDR2 from the germline V gene are GTSNPN and SVGIG (reference sequence). This CDR3 is CAWSGPGQGRYGYTF. The CDR3 coding sequence is TGTGCCTGGAGTGGACCGGGACAGGGAAGGTATGGCTACACCTTC. The full variable domain, with the rest looked up from reference TRBV30 and TRBJ1-2, is SQTIHQWPATLVQPVGSPLSLECTVEGTSNPNLYWYRQAAGRGLQLLFYSVGIGQISSEVPQNLSASRPQDRQFILSSKKLLLSDSGFYLCAWSGPGQGRYGYTFGSGTRLTVV.

The V gene is TRBV7-9, the J gene TRBJ1-2; D unresolved. Germline loops: CDR1 SEHNR, CDR2 FQNEAQ (reference sequence). V was cut by 8 bases and J by 7 bases, with 20 bases left in between. This CDR3 has 14 residues. CDR3 region: CASPPGVVGIGYTF. CDR3 bases: TGTGCCAGCCCCCCCGGGGTCGTGGGGATTGGCTACACCTTC.

V is TRBV4-3 and J is TRBJ1-1, with 7 bases aligning to TRBD1. The CDR3 sequence is 15 residues long. V dropped 1 base and J dropped 4; count of bases not matched to a gene: 6. Germline lookup yields CDR1 LGHNA and CDR2 YSLEER. The CDR3 nucleotides read TGCGCCAGCAGCCAAGGGCGGCAGGGGGTCACTGAAGCTTTCTTT. It codes for CASSQGRQGVTEAFF.

This CDR3 is CASSDAGGGHNEQFF. CDR3 bases: TGTGCCAGCAGTGATGCGGGCGGGGGACACAATGAGCAGTTCTTC. The V call is TRBV6-4, the J call TRBJ2-1; 7 nucleotides line up with TRBD2. Germline V gives CDR1 MRHNA, CDR2 SNTAGT. CDR3 length equals 15 residues. V was pared by 3 bases and J by 5 bases, with 7 bases of the junction left unmatched.

V gene TRBV28 combines with J gene TRBJ1-1; D is undetermined. V shed 7 bases and J shed 0 bases, with 3 bases lying between them. The CDR3 has 11 residues. CDR1 MDHEN and CDR2 SYDVKM come from the germline V gene. CDR3 sequence reads: CASKLNTEAFF. In DNA form, the CDR3 reads TGTGCCAGCAAGCTGAACACTGAAGCTTTCTTT.

V gene TRBV2 combines with J gene TRBJ2-5; D not certain. Germline V gene data show CDR1 as SNHLY and CDR2 as FYNNEI. V was shortened by 1 base and J by 1 base, with 10 bases between the two germline ends. The CDR3 has 15 residues. The DNA of the CDR3 is TGTGCCAGCAGTGAAGTCCCAACATTCCAAGAGACCCAGTACTTC. This codes for CASSEVPTFQETQYF.

The gene calls are TRBV14 and TRBJ1-3; no definite D call. Germline-derived CDR1 and CDR2 are SGHDN and FVKESK. V lost 1 base and J 0 bases, leaving 7 bases between the germline ends. This CDR3 is 15 amino acids long. As DNA, the CDR3 is TGTGCCAGCAGCCAAGGTCACTACTCTGGAAACACCATATATTTT. Translating it yields CASSQGHYSGNTIYF. Supplemented by reference TRBV14 and TRBJ1-3, the full variable domain reads EAGVTQFPSHSVIEKGQTVTLRCDPISGHDNLYWYRRVMGKEIKFLLHFVKESKQDESGMPNNRFLAERTGGTYSTLKVQPAELEDSGVYFCASSQGHYSGNTIYFGEGSWLTVV.

This clone was observed once. This chain uses TRBV30 with TRBJ1-1; TRBD1 aligns across 10 bases. This CDR3 has 13 residues. Germline-derived CDR1 and CDR2 are GTSNPN and SVGIG (reference sequence). The junction had 2 bases not matched to a gene; V was cut back by 4 bases and J by 3 bases. The CDR3 spells CAWKGQGHTEAFF. The CDR3 coding sequence is TGTGCCTGGAAGGGACAGGGGCACACTGAAGCTTTCTTT.

The chain's CDR3 is CASSLNSSPNTEAFF. CDR3 in DNA: TGTGCCAGCAGTTTAAATTCTTCTCCGAACACTGAAGCTTTCTTT. The chain couples TRBV27 to TRBJ1-1; no clear D gene. Germline CDR1 MNHEY, CDR2 SMNVEV (reference sequence). CDR3 length equals 15 residues. The V gene lost 2 bases and the J gene lost 1 base, with 11 bases spanning the gap.

The V call is TRBV9, the J call TRBJ1-1, with 9 bases aligning to TRBD1. Germline CDR1 SGDLS, CDR2 YYNGEE. This CDR3 is built from 15 residues. V dropped 0 bases and J dropped 5; count of bases not matched to a gene: 5. DNA of the CDR3: TGTGCCAGCAGCGTAGAGGTCGGGACAGGGACTGAAGCTTTCTTT. This gives the protein CASSVEVGTGTEAFF.

This clone is labeled medium-sized (0.01 to 0.1%). The chain has TRBV6-1 and TRBJ1-2, with 7 positions matching TRBD1. CDR3 size: 13 residues. The V segment lost 2 bases and the J segment 7 bases; nucleotides outside the gene matches: 4. Germline-derived CDR1 and CDR2 are MNHNS and SASEGT. The CDR3 bases are TGTGCCAGCAGTGAATGGAGACAGGGTGGCTACACCTTC. Translation: CASSEWRQGGYTF.

A few counts support this clone. The DNA of the CDR3 is TGTGCCAGCACCTCTCCGGGTTTCACTGAAGCTTTCTTT. Its translation: CASTSPGFTEAFF. The chain has TRBV2 and TRBJ1-1; D not certain. Germline V CDR1 and CDR2: SNHLY, FYNNEI. Trimming removed 7 bases from V and 4 bases from J, with 13 bases in between. This CDR3 region has 13 residues.

This rearrangement joins TRBV5-6 to TRBJ1-4; possibly TRBD1 for D (6 bases). CDR3 length: 15 residues. Germline CDR1 and CDR2: SGHDT and YYEEEE. With 9 bases removed from V and 4 bases from J, the gap between germline ends came to 19 bases. In DNA, the CDR3 is TGTGCCACAACACGAGGGGGGGCCAATAATGAAAAACTGTTTTTT. Translated: CATTRGGANNEKLFF.